These 13 T cell receptor beta chains originate from one sample sequenced in a study of identical twins. TCRdb reprocessed the 5' RACE reads with MiXCR, giving one entry per CDR3 protein. The sample includes 400,000 to 500,000 distinct CDR3 sequences, roughly an eighth seen only once; the top ten take approximately 1%. The same sample was also studied in work on yellow fever vaccine responses in identical twins.

Sequences were obtained from CD4+ T cells sorted from blood. The receptors shown here come from a woman between 18 and 29 years old in good health.

A few counts support this clonotype. V and J are TRBV5-1 and TRBJ1-5; D may be TRBD1 (6 bases). The CDR3 contains 15 residues. The ends were cut back, 1 base at V and 3 bases at J, with 11 bases in the middle. Germline V gene data show CDR1 as SGHRS and CDR2 as YFSETQ. The CDR3 DNA reads TGCGCCAGCAGCTTGTTGGGACACATCAATCAGCCCCAGCATTTT. Translated: CASSLLGHINQPQHF.

There are a few counts of this clonotype. This chain joins TRBV6-4 and TRBJ2-1, with TRBD2 as a possible D gene (6 bases). CDR3 length: 16 residues. CDR1 is MRHNA, CDR2 SNTAGT, per germline. Trimming left V 3 bases short and J 0 bases short, with 12 bases between. This CDR3 reads CASSEYWGDSYNEQFF. DNA of the CDR3: TGTGCCAGCAGTGAGTACTGGGGGGACTCCTACAATGAGCAGTTCTTC.

V gene TRBV5-1 combines with J gene TRBJ2-1; 8 bases are a match to TRBD2. The CDR3 is made up of 16 amino acids. Germline trimming cut 0 bases from V and 6 bases from J; bases unmatched to any gene: 8. Germline V gene data show CDR1 as SGHRS and CDR2 as YFSETQ. CDR3 sequence (DNA): TGCGCCAGCAGCTTGGCGGTCTCTAGCGGGCTCAATGAGCAGTTCTTC. The encoded protein is CASSLAVSSGLNEQFF.

The chain has TRBV3-1 and TRBJ2-7; 8 bases map to TRBD1. With V trimmed by 7 bases and J by 1 base, 6 bases remained unmatched. Germline CDR1 is LGHDT and CDR2 is YNNKEL (reference sequence). This CDR3 region has 14 residues. Here the CDR3 reads CASTRTGTSYEQYF. The CDR3 region has the DNA TGTGCCAGCACTCGGACAGGGACTTCCTACGAGCAGTACTTC.

The chain employs TRBV4-2 and TRBJ2-3; 9 bases fit TRBD2. This CDR3 contains 18 residues. J gave up 4 bases and V 5 bases, and 16 bases lay outside the gene matches. Per the germline V gene, CDR1 is LGHNA and CDR2 is YNFKEQ. CDR3 amino acids: CASSSQLGTSGFADTQYF. As DNA, the CDR3 is TGTGCCAGCAGCTCTCAATTAGGTACTAGCGGGTTCGCAGATACGCAGTATTTT.

This clonotype was recorded a few times. The chain has TRBV7-9 and TRBJ2-2, with 8 bases aligning to TRBD2. V shed 2 bases and J 5 bases; nucleotides not matched to a gene: 7. From germline, CDR1 is SEHNR and CDR2 FQNEAQ (reference sequence). This CDR3 contains 16 residues. Here the CDR3 reads CASSLKVGRGTGELFF. The DNA of the CDR3 is TGTGCCAGCAGCTTAAAGGTCGGGAGGGGTACCGGGGAGCTGTTTTTT. Using reference TRBV7-9 and TRBJ2-2 for the parts outside the CDR3, the full variable domain is DTGVSQNPRHKITKRGQNVTFRCDPISEHNRLYWYRQTLGQGPEFLTYFQNEAQLEKSRLLSDRFSAERPKGSFSTLEIQRTEQGDSAMYLCASSLKVGRGTGELFFGEGSRLTVL.

This clonotype was seen a few times. The chain carries TRBV7-2 and TRBJ2-4; possibly TRBD1 for D (5 bases). The CDR3 length is 15 residues. V lost 1 base to trimming and J lost 1 base, with 8 bases between them. The germline V gene encodes CDR1 SGHTA and CDR2 FQGNSA. The chain's CDR3 is CASSLDRPAKNIQYF. CDR3 bases: TGTGCCAGCAGCTTAGACAGGCCGGCCAAAAACATTCAGTACTTC.

This clonotype was seen only a few times. This rearrangement joins TRBV20-1 to TRBJ2-1, with D perhaps TRBD2 (7 bases). Germline assignment: CDR1 DFQATT and CDR2 SNEGSKA (reference sequence). The CDR3 spans 14 residues. Trimming took off 4 bases at V and 10 bases at J, with 20 bases between the two ends. The CDR3 DNA reads as TGCAGTGCTAACCCGGGGGGCCTGGTGGAGGAGCAGTTCTTC. As protein: CSANPGGLVEEQFF.

This clonotype was detected only a few times. The chain carries TRBV15 and TRBJ1-3; D not certain. The V end was cut by 6 bases, the J end by 7 bases, with 19 bases between. Looked up from germline, CDR1 is LNHNV and CDR2 is YYDKDF (reference sequence). The CDR3 consists of 15 residues. The CDR3 here is CATRARADTGNTIYF. In DNA, the CDR3 is TGTGCCACCAGAGCCCGGGCCGATACGGGCAACACCATATATTTT.

Only a few counts were recorded for this clonotype. CDR3 bases: TGTGCCAGCAGCCCGGGACTAGCGGGGGAGATAGCCAAAAACATTCAGTACTTC. Its translation is CASSPGLAGEIAKNIQYF. The V and J genes are TRBV11-2 and TRBJ2-4; the match to TRBD2 covers 14 bases. With 5 bases clipped from V and 0 bases from J, the junction kept 6 bases outside the gene matches. Germline V CDR1 and CDR2: SGHAT, FQNNGV. The CDR3 covers 18 residues.

This clonotype was seen only a few times. This rearrangement joins TRBV12-3 or TRBV12-4 to TRBJ2-7, with 8 bases matching TRBD2. J lost 1 base, V lost 7 bases, and 6 bases had no gene match. This CDR3 contains 14 residues. The CDR3 protein is CASTKTSVSYEQYF. CDR3 bases: TGTGCCAGCACTAAGACTAGCGTATCCTACGAGCAGTACTTC.

The table lists this clonotype with a few counts. This rearrangement joins TRBV12-3 or TRBV12-4 to TRBJ2-1; possibly TRBD2 for D (5 bases). Trimming left V 6 bases short and J 15 bases short, with 18 bases between. This CDR3 contains 12 residues. The CDR3 nucleotides are TGTGCCAGCAGGTCCAGAGGGCCGCCGGGGTTCTTC. Residues: CASRSRGPPGFF.

The chain is built from TRBV6-1 and TRBJ2-3, with 10 bases lining up with TRBD2. With V trimmed by 6 bases and J by 4 bases, 13 bases remained unmatched. Germline V CDR1 and CDR2: MNHNS, SASEGT. This CDR3 is built from 17 residues. CDR3 in amino acids: CASSRILLAGEADTQYF. CDR3 nucleotides: TGTGCCAGCAGCCGAATCCTTCTAGCGGGGGAGGCAGATACGCAGTATTTT.